The clone carrying this T cell receptor beta chain appeared a few times. The antigen is unknown. As every portion of the isolated RNA was reverse transcribed, the sequencing read expressed TCRB transcripts. The assay was immunoSEQ multiplex PCR, and TCRdb's table has in-frame clones only and misses some. The data show 860,000 or so clones, with 15% to 20% seen just once and around 0.02% held by the top ten. The collection from each donor was one heparinised blood draw averaging around 100 mL. The germline CDR1 and CDR2 sequences are SGHRS and YFSETQ. V was clipped by 0 bases and J by 10 bases, with 19 bases between them. This CDR3 region has 15 residues. This specimen comes from a study of beta chain features in type 1 diabetes. Turning to the study itself: Patient and healthy donor groups were alike in age, gender and cell yields.

Study-level findings and limits: Type 1 diabetes patients had moderately but significantly shorter TCRB CDR3s in all four CD4+ subsets.

The receptor comes from a woman between 18 and 29 years old in good health. This rearrangement joins TRBV5-1 to TRBJ1-1; TRBD1 is a possible D gene (6 bases). The sequencing sample was made of naive CD4+ T cells from blood. CDR3 amino acids: CASSLAGVRPKGAFF. For the CDR3, the DNA is TGCGCCAGCAGCTTGGCAGGGGTCCGTCCCAAGGGAGCTTTCTTT.